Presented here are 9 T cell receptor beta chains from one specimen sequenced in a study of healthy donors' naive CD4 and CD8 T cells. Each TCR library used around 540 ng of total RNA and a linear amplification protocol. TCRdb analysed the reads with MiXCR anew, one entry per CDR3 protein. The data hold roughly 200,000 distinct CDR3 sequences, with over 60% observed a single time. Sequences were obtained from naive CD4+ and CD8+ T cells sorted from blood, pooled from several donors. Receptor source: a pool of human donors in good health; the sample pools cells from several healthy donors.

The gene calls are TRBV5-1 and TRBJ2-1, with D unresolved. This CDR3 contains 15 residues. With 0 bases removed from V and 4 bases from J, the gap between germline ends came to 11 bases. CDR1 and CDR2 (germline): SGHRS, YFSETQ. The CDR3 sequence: CASSLAATLYNEQFF. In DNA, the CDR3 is TGCGCCAGCAGCTTGGCGGCTACCCTATACAATGAGCAGTTCTTC.

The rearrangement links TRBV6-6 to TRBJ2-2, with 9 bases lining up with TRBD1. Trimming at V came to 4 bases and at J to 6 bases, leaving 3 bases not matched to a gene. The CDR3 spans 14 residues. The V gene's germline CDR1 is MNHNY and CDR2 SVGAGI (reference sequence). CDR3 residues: CASSWDRAPGELFF. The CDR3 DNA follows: TGTGCCAGCAGTTGGGACAGGGCTCCCGGGGAGCTGTTTTTT.

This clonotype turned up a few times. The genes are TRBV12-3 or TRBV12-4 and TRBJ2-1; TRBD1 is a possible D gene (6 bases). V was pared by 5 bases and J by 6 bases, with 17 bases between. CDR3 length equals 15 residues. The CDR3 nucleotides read TGTGCCAGCAGTCCGACAGGCGGCTTTGGCAATGAGCAGTTCTTC. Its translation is CASSPTGGFGNEQFF.

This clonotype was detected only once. CDR3 nucleotides: TGCAGCGTTCAAGCGGGAGTCGATGAGCAGTTCTTC. It is translated as CSVQAGVDEQFF. The chain joins TRBV29-1 to TRBJ2-1, with 8 bases lining up with TRBD2. The germline V gene has CDR1 SQVTM and CDR2 ANQGSEA. V was clipped by 5 bases and J by 8 bases; unmatched bases: 5. This CDR3 region has 12 residues.

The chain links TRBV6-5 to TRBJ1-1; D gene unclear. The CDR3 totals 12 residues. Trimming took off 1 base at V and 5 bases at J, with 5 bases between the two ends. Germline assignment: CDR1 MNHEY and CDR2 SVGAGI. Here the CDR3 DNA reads TGTGCCAGCAGTTACTACGGTACTGAAGCTTTCTTT. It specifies CASSYYGTEAFF.

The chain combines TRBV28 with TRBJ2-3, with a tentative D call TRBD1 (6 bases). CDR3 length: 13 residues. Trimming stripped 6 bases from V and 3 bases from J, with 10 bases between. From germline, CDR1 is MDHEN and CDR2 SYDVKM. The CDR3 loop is CASSPGQTDTQYF. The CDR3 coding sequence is TGTGCCAGCAGCCCCGGACAGACAGATACGCAGTATTTT.

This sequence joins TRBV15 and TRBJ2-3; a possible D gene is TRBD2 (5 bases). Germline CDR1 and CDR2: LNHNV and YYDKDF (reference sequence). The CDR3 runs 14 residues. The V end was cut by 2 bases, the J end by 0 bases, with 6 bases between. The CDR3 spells CATSRRGSTDTQYF. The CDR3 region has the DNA TGTGCCACCAGCAGAAGAGGGAGCACAGATACGCAGTATTTT.

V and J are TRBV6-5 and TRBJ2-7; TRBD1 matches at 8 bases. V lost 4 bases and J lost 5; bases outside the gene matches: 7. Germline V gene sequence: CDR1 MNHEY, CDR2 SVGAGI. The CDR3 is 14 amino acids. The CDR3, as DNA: TGTGCCAGCAGTTCCCGGACAGGGAGCCACGAGCAGTACTTC. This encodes CASSSRTGSHEQYF.

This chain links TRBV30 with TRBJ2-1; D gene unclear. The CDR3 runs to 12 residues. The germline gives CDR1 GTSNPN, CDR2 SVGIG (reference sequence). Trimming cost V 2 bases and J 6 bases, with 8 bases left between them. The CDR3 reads CAWSHGFNEQFF. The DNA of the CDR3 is TGTGCCTGGAGTCACGGTTTCAATGAGCAGTTCTTC. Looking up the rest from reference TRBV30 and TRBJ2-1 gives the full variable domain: SQTIHQWPATLVQPVGSPLSLECTVEGTSNPNLYWYRQAAGRGLQLLFYSVGIGQISSEVPQNLSASRPQDRQFILSSKKLLLSDSGFYLCAWSHGFNEQFFGPGTRLTVL.